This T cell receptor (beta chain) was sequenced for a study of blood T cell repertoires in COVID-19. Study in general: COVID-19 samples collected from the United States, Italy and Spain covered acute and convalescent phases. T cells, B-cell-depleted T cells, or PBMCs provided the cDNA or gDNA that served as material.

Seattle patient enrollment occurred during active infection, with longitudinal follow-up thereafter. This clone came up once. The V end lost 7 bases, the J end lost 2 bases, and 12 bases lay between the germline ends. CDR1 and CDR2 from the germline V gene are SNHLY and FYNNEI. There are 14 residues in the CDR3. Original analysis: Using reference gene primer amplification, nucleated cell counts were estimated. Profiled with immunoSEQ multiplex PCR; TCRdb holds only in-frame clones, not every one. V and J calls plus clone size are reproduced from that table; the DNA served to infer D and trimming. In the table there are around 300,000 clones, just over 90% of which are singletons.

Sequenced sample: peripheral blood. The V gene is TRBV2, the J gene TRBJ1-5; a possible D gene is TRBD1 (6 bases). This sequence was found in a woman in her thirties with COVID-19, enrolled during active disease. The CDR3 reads CASKGGGGNQPQHF. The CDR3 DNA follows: TGTGCCAGCAAGGGGGGGGGAGGCAATCAGCCCCAGCATTTT.